Listed below are T cell receptor beta chains from one sample, sequenced in a study of Graves' ophthalmopathy and Graves' hyperthyroidism. TCRdb analysed the multiplex PCR reads with MiXCR anew, one entry per CDR3 protein. This table holds around 1,200,000 distinct CDR3 sequences, roughly two fifths found once. The specimen was peripheral blood or thyroid tissue (not recorded which). Receptor source: an adult man with Graves' hyperthyroidism. Each CDR3 is given with its conserved first and last residue. The D gene is left open where the match is weak. Rows give clone size only sometimes, using once, few, many, or a class for an expanded clone.

CDR3aa: CASSYRDFHGYTF
CDR3nt: TGTGCCAGCAGTTACCGGGACTTTCATGGCTACACCTTC
abundance: NA
j_gene: TRBJ1-2
d_gene: NA
v_gene: TRBV10-3

CDR3aa: CASSDNTNSPLHF
CDR3nt: TGTGCCAGCAGTGACAACACAAATTCACCCCTCCACTTT
abundance: many
j_gene: TRBJ1-6
d_gene: NA
v_gene: TRBV2

CDR3aa: CAISESTSGSLETQYF
CDR3nt: TGTGCCATCAGTGAGTCGACCAGCGGGAGCTTGGAGACCCAGTACTTC
abundance: few
j_gene: TRBJ2-5
d_gene: TRBD2
v_gene: TRBV10-3

CDR3aa: CSVVRTGAFYEQYF
CDR3nt: TGCAGCGTTGTTAGGACAGGAGCCTTCTACGAGCAGTACTTC
abundance: few
j_gene: TRBJ2-7
d_gene: TRBD1
v_gene: TRBV29-1

CDR3aa: CSARTVMDGYTF
CDR3nt: TGCAGTGCTAGGACCGTAATGGATGGCTACACCTTC
abundance: NA
j_gene: TRBJ1-2
d_gene: NA
v_gene: TRBV20-1

CDR3aa: CASRFGPEGYEQYF
CDR3nt: TGTGCCAGCAGGTTCGGGCCCGAAGGCTACGAGCAGTACTTC
abundance: NA
j_gene: TRBJ2-7
d_gene: NA
v_gene: TRBV10-2

CDR3aa: CASSSGTSGSWVYEQYF
CDR3nt: TGTGCCAGCAGCTCCGGGACTAGCGGGAGCTGGGTCTACGAGCAGTACTTC
abundance: many
j_gene: TRBJ2-7
d_gene: TRBD2
v_gene: TRBV12-3/TRBV12-4

CDR3aa: CASSMTGGFTGTEAFF
CDR3nt: TGTGCCAGTAGTATGACAGGGGGCTTTACGGGCACTGAAGCTTTCTTT
abundance: many
j_gene: TRBJ1-1
d_gene: TRBD1
v_gene: TRBV19

CDR3aa: CASSLGAVGYSGNTIYF
CDR3nt: TGTGCCAGCAGCTTGGGCGCGGTAGGATACTCTGGAAACACCATATATTTT
abundance: NA
j_gene: TRBJ1-3
d_gene: NA
v_gene: TRBV7-9

CDR3aa: CASSAGRIEAFF
CDR3nt: TGTGCCAGCAGTGCTGGACGGATTGAAGCTTTCTTT
abundance: many
j_gene: TRBJ1-1
d_gene: NA
v_gene: TRBV12-3/TRBV12-4

CDR3aa: CASSQDQAGVYEQYF
CDR3nt: TGCGCCAGCAGCCAAGATCAGGCAGGGGTCTACGAGCAGTACTTC
abundance: NA
j_gene: TRBJ2-7
d_gene: NA
v_gene: TRBV4-3

CDR3aa: CASSYSSRQPQHF
CDR3nt: TGTGCCAGCAGTTACTCTTCGAGGCAGCCCCAGCATTTT
abundance: few
j_gene: TRBJ1-5
d_gene: NA
v_gene: TRBV6-2/TRBV6-3

CDR3aa: CAVGAGTSQETQYF
CDR3nt: TGTGCCGTGGGCGCGGGGACCTCCCAAGAGACCCAGTACTTC
abundance: NA
j_gene: TRBJ2-5
d_gene: NA
v_gene: TRBV10-3

CDR3aa: CAAQAQGNGYTF
CDR3nt: TGTGCCGCACAAGCACAGGGGAATGGCTACACCTTC
abundance: NA
j_gene: TRBJ1-2
d_gene: TRBD1
v_gene: TRBV10-3

CDR3aa: CAISEGLATNTGELFF
CDR3nt: TGTGCCATCAGTGAGGGACTAGCGACGAACACCGGGGAGCTGTTTTTT
abundance: NA
j_gene: TRBJ2-2
d_gene: TRBD2
v_gene: TRBV10-3

CDR3aa: CASSSTAGTRGEETQYF
CDR3nt: TGTGCCAGCAGCTCAACAGCCGGGACCCGGGGCGAAGAGACCCAGTACTTC
abundance: NA
j_gene: TRBJ2-5
d_gene: NA
v_gene: TRBV7-7

CDR3aa: CSVSRGGGDGYTF
CDR3nt: TGCAGCGTATCGCGGGGAGGGGGCGATGGCTACACCTTC
abundance: many
j_gene: TRBJ1-2
d_gene: TRBD1
v_gene: TRBV29-1

CDR3aa: CASSPEETWNTIYF
CDR3nt: TGTGCCAGCAGCCCCGAGGAAACCTGGAACACCATATATTTT
abundance: NA
j_gene: TRBJ1-3
d_gene: NA
v_gene: TRBV7-8

CDR3aa: CATSNGLAGVLEAVQETQYF
CDR3nt: TGTGCCACCAGCAACGGACTAGCGGGGGTGTTGGAGGCGGTACAAGAGACCCAGTACTTC
abundance: many
j_gene: TRBJ2-5
d_gene: TRBD2
v_gene: TRBV15

CDR3aa: CSAGLAGALSYEQYF
CDR3nt: TGCAGCGCGGGACTAGCGGGAGCTCTTAGCTACGAGCAGTACTTC
abundance: NA
j_gene: TRBJ2-7
d_gene: TRBD2
v_gene: TRBV29-1

CDR3aa: CATAEARDNEQFF
CDR3nt: TGTGCCACCGCGGAAGCGAGGGACAATGAGCAGTTCTTC
abundance: NA
j_gene: TRBJ2-1
d_gene: NA
v_gene: TRBV24-1

CDR3aa: CASSTWTGGETQYF
CDR3nt: TGTGCCAGCAGCACCTGGACAGGGGGCGAGACCCAGTACTTC
abundance: many
j_gene: TRBJ2-5
d_gene: TRBD1
v_gene: TRBV7-2

CDR3aa: CASSAQGPTYGYTF
CDR3nt: TGTGCCAGCAGTGCGCAGGGGCCCACCTATGGCTACACCTTC
abundance: many
j_gene: TRBJ1-2
d_gene: NA
v_gene: TRBV6-5